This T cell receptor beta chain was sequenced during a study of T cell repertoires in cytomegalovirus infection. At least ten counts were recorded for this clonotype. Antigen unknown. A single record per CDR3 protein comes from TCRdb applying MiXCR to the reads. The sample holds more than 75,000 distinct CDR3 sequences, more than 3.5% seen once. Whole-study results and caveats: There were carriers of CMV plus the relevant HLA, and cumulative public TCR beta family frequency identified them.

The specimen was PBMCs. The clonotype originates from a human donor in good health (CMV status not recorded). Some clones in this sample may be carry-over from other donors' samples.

The CDR3 DNA reads TGTGCCAGTAGTGACGGGGTGAACACTGAAGCTTTCTTT. Translation gives CASSDGVNTEAFF. This chain uses TRBV19 with TRBJ1-1; no reliable D call. Per the germline V gene, CDR1 is LNHDA and CDR2 is SQIVND (reference sequence). The CDR3 extends over 13 amino acids. Trimming shortened V by 5 bases and J by 0 bases, and 7 bases separated the two germline ends. The variable domain in full, completed from reference TRBV19 and TRBJ1-1, reads DGGITQSPKYLFRKEGQNVTLSCEQNLNHDAMYWYRQDPGQGLRLIYYSQIVNDFQKGDIAEGYSVSREKKESFPLTVTSAQKNPTAFYLCASSDGVNTEAFFGQGTRLTVV.